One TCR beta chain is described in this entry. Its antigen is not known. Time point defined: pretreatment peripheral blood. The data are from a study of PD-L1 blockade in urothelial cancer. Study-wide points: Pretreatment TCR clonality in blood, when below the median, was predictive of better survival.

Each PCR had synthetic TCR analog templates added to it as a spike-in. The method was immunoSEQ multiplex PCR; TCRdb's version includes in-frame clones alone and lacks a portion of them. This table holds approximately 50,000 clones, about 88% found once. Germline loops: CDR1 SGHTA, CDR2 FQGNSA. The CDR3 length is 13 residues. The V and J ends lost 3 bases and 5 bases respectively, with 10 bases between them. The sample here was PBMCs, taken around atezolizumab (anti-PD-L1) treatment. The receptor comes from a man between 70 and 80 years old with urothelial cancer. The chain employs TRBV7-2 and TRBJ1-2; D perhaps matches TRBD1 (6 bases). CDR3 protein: CASSLQGRYGYTF. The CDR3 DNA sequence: TGTGCCAGCAGCTTGCAGGGGCGGTATGGCTACACCTTC.